The present TCR beta chain was sequenced within a study of tumor-infiltrating lymphocytes in primary liver carcinoma (dated 2017 in TCRdb). Some background on the complete study: Between November 2015 and March 2016, 4 to 6 patients in China with histopathologically diagnosed primary liver carcinoma had surgical resection. A total of 35 or so specimens from 5 patients, comprising some 25 tumor regions, 5 adjacent noncancerous liver tissues and 5 peripheral blood samples, were covered by TCRbeta repertoire sequencing. Tumors of the five patients were stage T1-T3 N0M0 with maximum diameters of about 4.2 to 11 cm. Reproducibility between technical replicate repertoires was high, with correlation coefficients above 0.98 and mean shared-clone rates approximately 0.91. For each liver tumor, the study sampled five regions along with adjacent normal tissue and blood, and applied TCRbeta repertoire sequencing, expression microarrays and whole-exome sequencing. Of the five patients (three men and two women, aged 30 to 69 years), four had hepatocellular carcinoma and one had combined HCC and intrahepatic cholangiocarcinoma. Each sample produced about 3.65 to 7.5 million productive TCRbeta reads, and read depth showed no significant difference between tissue types. Broader findings and caveats from the paper: Only the TCR beta chain was sequenced, which likely underestimates true repertoire diversity because unpaired alpha chains were not captured. Comparison of CD4+ and CD8+ T cell repertoires was precluded by the use of bulk unsorted samples. Consistent with antigen-driven expansion, pairs of tumor regions showed higher repertoire overlap (mean approximately 35%) than either tumor-adjacent pairs (approximately 17%) or tumor-blood pairs (approximately 15%). Compared with blood, tumors had a significantly larger share of the repertoire taken up by the top 250 clones (p = 0.039). Only 4 or 5 patients were included in the study, and the authors note that the findings should be validated in a larger study.

Starting from about 550 ng total RNA, TCRbeta-specific cDNA was produced by reverse transcription with a constant-region primer and ProtoScript II reverse transcriptase. Three nested multiplex PCR rounds, following a slightly modified ARM-PCR procedure, were used to build the TCRbeta libraries. Multiplex TRBV1-TRBV30 forward primers and a Cbeta reverse primer were used in the first two PCR rounds, each of which was run for around 10 cycles. A final 25-cycle PCR with Deep VentR polymerase added sample barcodes and Illumina adapters. Before sequencing, amplicons between 200 and 500 bp were purified from gel using a QIAquick gel extraction kit. The TCRbeta amplicons were sequenced with 250-bp paired-end reads on an Illumina HiSeq 2500. In the source study's methods: Quality trimming of reads was performed with Trimmomatic v0.33, and paired reads were merged with FLASH v1.2.11 so that full CDR3 sequences could be recovered. V, D and J germline segments were assigned to the rearranged TCRbeta sequences using MiGEC v1.2.1b. Clonotype statistics and Shannon-Wiener diversity indices were calculated with VDJtools v1.0.0. To reduce sampling bias, subsequent analyses other than the diversity analysis used only the 250 most abundant clonotypes in each sample. TCRdb itself trimmed the public reads at Q25 with fastp, ran MiXCR and retained productive beta chains. When rows share a CDR3 protein, they turn into one entry using the most common DNA and genes. These V and J calls originate from TCRdb's pipeline instead of the authors' own analysis. In all, the sample holds 310,000 or so distinct CDR3 sequences, and 65% of those were seen once. 5.5% to 7% of the sample is in the top ten clones.

The germline V gene specifies MNHEY as CDR1 and SVGAGI as CDR2. Including the terminal cysteine and phenylalanine, the CDR3 comprises 18 residues. Only the CDR3 portion is preserved as DNA: 54 bases, with reading frame beginning at the first base. Blood RNA was extracted from unsorted whole blood using TRIzol reagent, and germline DNA was obtained with the DNeasy Blood & Tissue kit. At the time of sampling, the patients were treatment-naive and had chronic HBV infection. Before surgery, approximately 3.8 milliliters of peripheral blood were collected into K2EDTA tubes. Points on this clonotype: Which antigen it targets is not known. The junction does not match germline at one end; this may be a read error.

This receptor was obtained from a man aged 40-55 years with primary liver carcinoma and hepatitis B virus infection. Sequencing used peripheral blood. This chain joins TRBV6-5 to TRBJ2-3, and 13 junction bases match TRBD2. The bases are TGTGCCGGCAGTTACTCCTGGACTAGCGGGGGATGGCCGGATACGCAGTATTTT. Protein translation: CAGSYSWTSGGWPDTQYF.